This T cell receptor beta chain was retrieved from a study of blood T cell repertoires in COVID-19. For the study at large: Acute-phase and convalescent COVID-19 samples originated in the United States, Italy and Spain.

Looked up from germline, CDR1 is LNHDA and CDR2 is SQIVND (reference sequence). V gave up 6 bases and J gave up 4 bases, with 19 bases separating them. The CDR3 has 15 amino acids. Original processing methods: Amplifying reference gene primers gave estimates of nucleated cell counts. Data came from immunoSEQ multiplex PCR; TCRdb stores just in-frame clones and leaves some out. V, J and clone size are those of that table, while D and trimming were read from the DNA. Of 150,000 to 200,000 clones in the sample, around four fifths were seen once. The J gene is TRBJ2-7, the V gene TRBV19; tentative D call: TRBD2 (5 bases). Material: peripheral blood. The clonotype comes from a woman in her seventies who had recovered from COVID-19. The DNA for the CDR3 is TGTGCCAGTAGCCACGGGCGGGCCCCGTCTTACGAGCAGTACTTC. As protein: CASSHGRAPSYEQYF.